A single sample is the source of the 20 T cell receptor beta chains below, sequenced in a study of identifying expanded T cells in peripheral blood. Profiling relied on immunoSEQ multiplex PCR, and the TCRdb table lists in-frame clones only, not all of them. The sample contains around 94,000 clones, 70% to 90% of which appear only once. Material for sequencing was blood. Receptors originate from a person between 18 and 70 years old in good health.

With respect to this clone: Relative to the germline gene, one junction end is altered; a read error may explain this. The chain is built from TRBV29-1 and TRBJ1-3; D gene uncertain. This CDR3 region has 14 residues. Germline V lookup: CDR1 SQVTM, CDR2 ANQGSEA. The CDR3 DNA is TGCAGCGTCGAAGTCGGACGGGGAGGAAACACCATATATTTT. It specifies CSVEVGRGGNTIYF.

The chain has TRBV6-5 and TRBJ2-6; D not certain. Trimming removed 6 bases from V and 0 bases from J, with 6 bases in between. Germline CDR1 reads MNHEY; CDR2 reads SVGAGI. CDR3 length: 14 residues. The CDR3 sequence: CASRVGSGANVLTF. CDR3 DNA sequence: TGTGCCAGCAGAGTCGGCTCTGGGGCCAACGTCCTGACTTTC.

This chain joins TRBV29-1 and TRBJ1-2, with D uncertain. V lost 4 bases and J lost 12, with 18 bases in between. Germline V gene lookup returns CDR1 SQVTM and CDR2 ANQGSEA. The CDR3 length is 12 residues. The CDR3 region is CSVGAAGSTHTF. CDR3 sequence (DNA): TGCAGCGTTGGAGCCGCAGGTAGCACCCACACCTTC.

The chain carries TRBV5-4 and TRBJ1-2, with D unresolved. CDR1 and CDR2 (germline): SGHNT, YYREEE (reference sequence). Deletions cut 7 bases from V and 3 bases from J, with 16 bases between. The CDR3 consists of 14 residues. CDR3 residues: CASRSGADDYGYTF. CDR3 nucleotide sequence: TGTGCCAGCCGGTCGGGCGCCGACGACTATGGCTACACCTTC.

This chain connects TRBV2 to TRBJ2-7, with 11 bases fitting TRBD1. The CDR3 is 12 residues long. Germline V gives CDR1 SNHLY, CDR2 FYNNEI. Trimming took 8 bases from V and 4 from J; bases not matched to a gene: 1. CDR3 sequence (DNA): TGTGCCAGCGGGACAGGGGGATACGAGCAGTACTTC. Its translation is CASGTGGYEQYF.

This rearrangement joins TRBV7-2 to TRBJ1-5; D call uncertain. Germline-derived CDR1 and CDR2 are SGHTA and FQGNSA. CDR3 length equals 13 residues. V was pared by 2 bases and J by 7 bases, with 9 bases between. For the CDR3, the DNA is TGTGCCAGCAGCTTAAGTAAGTCCCAGCCCCAGCATTTT. Protein: CASSLSKSQPQHF.

The rearrangement links TRBV6-5 to TRBJ1-2; D remains unclear. The CDR3 is made up of 14 amino acids. Germline V lookup: CDR1 MNHEY, CDR2 SVGAGI. V dropped 6 bases and J dropped 4 bases, with 15 bases sitting between them. The CDR3 region has the DNA TGTGCCAGCAGCCTAAACGTAGGAATCTATGGCTACACCTTC. It codes for CASSLNVGIYGYTF.

This chain links TRBV6-6 with TRBJ1-5, with D possibly being TRBD1 (6 bases). The V gene's germline CDR1 is MNHNY and CDR2 SVGAGI (reference sequence). This CDR3 spans 14 amino acids. Trimming removed 10 bases at V and 6 bases at J, with 19 bases between. CDR3 in amino acids: CATQQAGAGQPQHF. The CDR3 nucleotides are TGTGCCACCCAACAGGCGGGGGCGGGTCAGCCCCAGCATTTT.

This clone was found a few times. The V call is TRBV10-3, the J call TRBJ1-2; 7 bases fit TRBD1. This CDR3 comprises 15 residues. J lost 2 bases, V lost 7 bases, and 10 bases had no gene match. The germline gives CDR1 ENHRY, CDR2 SYGVKD. This CDR3 is CAIKKGADGNYGYTF. In DNA form, the CDR3 reads TGTGCCATCAAGAAGGGGGCGGACGGAAACTATGGCTACACCTTC.

The V and J genes are TRBV15 and TRBJ1-1; D remains unclear. This CDR3 has 12 residues. Per germline, CDR1 LNHNV and CDR2 YYDKDF (reference sequence). Trimming took 2 bases from V and 0 from J, leaving 1 base between them. The CDR3 bases are TGTGCCACCAGCAGATTGAACACTGAAGCTTTCTTT. The encoded protein is CATSRLNTEAFF.

The rearrangement uses TRBV6-5 and TRBJ2-1; no clear D gene. CDR3 size: 15 residues. Trimming shortened V by 5 bases and J by 0 bases, and 11 bases separated the two germline ends. Germline values: CDR1 MNHEY, CDR2 SVGAGI. CDR3: CASSLSQSSYNEQFF. For the CDR3, the DNA is TGTGCCAGCAGTCTCAGTCAAAGCTCCTACAATGAGCAGTTCTTC.

This clone has only one observation. This rearrangement joins TRBV2 to TRBJ1-5; D gene ambiguous. CDR3 length equals 11 residues. The germline V and J ends were trimmed by 5 bases and 6 bases, with 5 bases remaining between them. From germline, CDR1 is SNHLY and CDR2 FYNNEI. DNA of the CDR3: TGTGCCAGCAGTCCAAGTCAGCCCCAGCATTTT. Protein sequence: CASSPSQPQHF.

The chain combines TRBV19 with TRBJ2-7; D unresolved. The CDR3 runs 15 residues. In germline, CDR1 is LNHDA, CDR2 SQIVND (reference sequence). Trimming shortened V by 3 bases and J by 3 bases, and 15 bases separated the two germline ends. The CDR3 nucleotides are TGTGCCAGTAGTATTATGCACAGCCTTGACTACGAGCAGTACTTC. This gives the protein CASSIMHSLDYEQYF.

The chain links TRBV19 to TRBJ1-4; 7 bases are shared with TRBD1. CDR3 length: 17 amino acids. V shed 8 bases and J 5 bases; nucleotides not matched to a gene: 17. Germline CDR1 and CDR2: LNHDA and SQIVND (reference sequence). The CDR3 reads CASRTQGQRGPNEKLFF. CDR3 sequence (DNA): TGTGCCAGTCGTACTCAGGGACAGAGAGGACCAAATGAAAAACTGTTTTTT.

CDR3 sequence reads: CASHGAANTGELFF. Written as DNA, the CDR3 is TGTGCCAGTCACGGGGCAGCGAACACCGGGGAGCTGTTTTTT. V is TRBV2 and J is TRBJ2-2; the D call may be TRBD1 or TRBD2 (5 bases each). CDR3 length equals 14 residues. CDR1 and CDR2 from the germline V gene are SNHLY and FYNNEI. Trimming removed 9 bases at V and 0 bases at J, with 11 bases between.

This rearrangement joins TRBV29-1 to TRBJ1-1, with D hard to call. V gave up 4 bases and J gave up 5 bases, with 11 bases separating them. Germline V gene data show CDR1 as SQVTM and CDR2 as ANQGSEA. The CDR3 spans 12 residues. The CDR3 coding sequence is TGCAGCGTTGTTAGGGTAGAGACTGAAGCTTTCTTT. It translates to CSVVRVETEAFF. The full variable domain, completed using reference TRBV29-1 and TRBJ1-1, is SAVISQKPSRDICQRGTSLTIQCQVDSQVTMMFWYRQQPGQSLTLIATANQGSEATYESGFVIDKFPISRPNLTFSTLTVSNMSPEDSSIYLCSVVRVETEAFFGQGTRLTVV.

This rearrangement joins TRBV19 to TRBJ2-5, with 11 positions matching TRBD2. The CDR3 covers 15 residues. Germline values: CDR1 LNHDA, CDR2 SQIVND (reference sequence). Trimming removed 4 bases from V and 5 bases from J; junction bases left unmatched: 6. Here the CDR3 DNA reads TGTGCCAGTAGTACGGCACTAGCGGGGGTGGAGACCCAGTACTTC. The encoded protein is CASSTALAGVETQYF.

This clone was picked up one time. The rearrangement uses TRBV21-1 and TRBJ2-2. TRBV21-1 is a listed pseudogene. This CDR3 has 17 residues. DNA of the CDR3: TGTGCCAGCAGCAAAGCGGAGTGCAGGGACGGCACCGGGGAGCTGTTTTTT. This encodes CASSKAECRDGTGELFF.

As concerns this clone: At the DNA level, this CDR3 is encoded by other sequences in the same sample as well. The chain combines TRBV18 with TRBJ2-3, with D uncertain. Germline CDR1 is KGHSH and CDR2 is LQKENI. V was clipped by 1 base and J by 1 base, with 9 bases between them. The CDR3 consists of 15 residues. CDR3 coding DNA: TGTGCCAGCTCACCACTGACTGGGGGCACAGATACGCAGTATTTT. Its translation: CASSPLTGGTDTQYF.

The rearrangement links TRBV6-1 to TRBJ2-2; TRBD2 matches at 7 bases. Per the germline V gene, CDR1 is MNHNS and CDR2 is SASEGT. The CDR3 totals 14 residues. Germline trimming cut 3 bases from V and 2 bases from J; bases unmatched to any gene: 0. CDR3 sequence: CASSEGLNTGELFF. In DNA, the CDR3 is TGTGCCAGCAGTGAGGGACTAAACACCGGGGAGCTGTTTTTT.